This T cell receptor beta chain derives from a study of cytomegalovirus exposure and HLA in healthy donors. In the study overall: The use of the same platform for the 95 to 150 validation repertoires and the 600 to 700 first-cohort repertoires was reported by a later analysis. Study findings and constraints: In a later analysis, first-cohort TCR clusters were found to tend to co-occur in the approximately 120 validation repertoires. The classifier, whose performance was assessed in both the original and validation cohorts, reportedly diagnosed cytomegalovirus status with high specificity and sensitivity. CMV antigen specificity was confirmed in vitro for three CMV-associated chains.

Clones were read by immunoSEQ multiplex PCR, and TCRdb kept only the in-frame ones, dropping some. The sample shows some 170,000 clones, roughly 80% of them seen only once. Germline V gene lookup returns CDR1 SGHRS and CDR2 YFSETQ. V lost 1 base and J lost 9, with 13 bases in between. This CDR3 contains 13 residues. Worth noting for this clone: Its antigen remains unidentified.

Sequencing used PBMCs. The receptor comes from a man aged 30 to 39 in good health and CMV-seropositive. The chain couples TRBV5-1 to TRBJ1-1; tentative D call: TRBD1 (5 bases). The CDR3 spells CASSLSVDTQAFF. CDR3 nucleotide sequence: TGCGCCAGCAGCTTGAGTGTGGACACGCAAGCTTTCTTT.